The 21 T cell receptor beta chains presented below share a single source sample, sequenced in a study of cytomegalovirus exposure and HLA in healthy donors. PCR primers comprised 60 Vbeta and 13 Jbeta primers. Measured with immunoSEQ multiplex PCR; TCRdb has only the in-frame clones, and not every one. The sample lists roughly 110,000 clones, around 77% occurring once. Sequenced: PBMCs. These receptors came from a woman aged 25 to 39 in good health and CMV-seropositive.

The chain carries TRBV9 and TRBJ1-2, with D maybe TRBD1 (6 bases). This CDR3 spans 15 amino acids. Germline CDR1 SGDLS, CDR2 YYNGEE. V was pared by 1 base and J by 5 bases, with 15 bases between. The CDR3 spells CASSVSPGAEYGYTF. As DNA, the CDR3 is TGTGCCAGCAGCGTATCTCCAGGGGCTGAGTATGGCTACACCTTC.

The chain has TRBV5-4 and TRBJ2-7; 9 bases are shared with TRBD2. Germline V lookup: CDR1 SGHNT, CDR2 YYREEE (reference sequence). The V gene end was trimmed by 1 base and the J gene end by 3 bases; junction bases not matched to a gene: 11. The CDR3 covers 17 residues. The CDR3 nucleotides are TGTGCCAGCAGCTTGTACAGTAGCGGGGGCCTTGTCTACGAGCAGTACTTC. Translation: CASSLYSSGGLVYEQYF. The full variable domain, completed using reference TRBV5-4 and TRBJ2-7, is ETGVTQSPTHLIKTRGQQVTLRCSSQSGHNTVSWYQQALGQGPQFIFQYYREEENGRGNFPPRFSGLQFPNYSSELNVNALELDDSALYLCASSLYSSGGLVYEQYFGPGTRLTVT.

The chain joins TRBV30 to TRBJ2-3, with TRBD2 matching 10 bases. V shed 8 bases and J 4 bases; nucleotides not matched to a gene: 12. This CDR3 has 15 residues. The germline V gene has CDR1 GTSNPN and CDR2 SVGIG (reference sequence). The CDR3: CALKGSGGAADTQYF. DNA for the CDR3: TGTGCCCTTAAGGGGAGCGGGGGGGCTGCAGATACGCAGTATTTT.

In this sample, this clone turned up once. J is TRBJ2-7 and V is TRBV5-1, with D perhaps matching TRBD1 (6 bases). From germline, CDR1 is SGHRS and CDR2 YFSETQ. This CDR3 has 14 residues. Trimming cost V 4 bases and J 4 bases, with 15 bases left between them. This CDR3 reads CASSLGSGEYEQYF. The CDR3 nucleotides are TGCGCCAGCAGCCTGGGCTCAGGGGAGTACGAGCAGTACTTC.

V and J are TRBV30 and TRBJ2-7; unclear D gene. CDR3 length equals 11 residues. Germline loops: CDR1 GTSNPN, CDR2 SVGIG (reference sequence). Trimming left V 0 bases short and J 4 bases short, with 4 bases between. The CDR3 is CAWSVYYEQYF. The CDR3 bases are TGTGCCTGGAGTGTATATTACGAGCAGTACTTC.

In its sample, this clone was seen a few times. The chain combines TRBV19 with TRBJ2-1; 14 nucleotides agree with TRBD2. The CDR3 is 15 residues long. Germline assignment: CDR1 LNHDA and CDR2 SQIVND (reference sequence). The J segment lost 8 bases and the V segment lost 2 bases, leaving 2 bases of the junction unmatched. The chain's CDR3 is CASSITGLAGDEQFF. Written as DNA, the CDR3 is TGTGCCAGTAGTATAACGGGACTAGCGGGAGATGAGCAGTTCTTC.

V and J are TRBV10-1 and TRBJ1-1, with TRBD1 matching 8 bases. CDR3 length equals 13 residues. Losses at the gene ends were 3 bases for V and 4 bases for J; bases not matched to a gene: 1. Germline-derived CDR1 and CDR2 are WNHNN and SYGVQD (reference sequence). The CDR3 reads CASSDRGPTEAFF. DNA of the CDR3: TGCGCCAGCAGTGACAGGGGGCCCACTGAAGCTTTCTTT.

The V gene is TRBV2, the J gene TRBJ2-3; 8 bases match TRBD2. The V segment lost 6 bases and the J segment 4 bases; nucleotides outside the gene matches: 15. The CDR3 runs 17 residues. The V gene's germline CDR1 is SNHLY and CDR2 FYNNEI. The CDR3 region is CASRVAELADVADTQYF. CDR3 coding DNA: TGTGCCAGCAGAGTGGCCGAACTAGCGGACGTAGCAGATACGCAGTATTTT.

This clone appeared a few times. The chain couples TRBV6-4 to TRBJ2-3; TRBD2 aligns across 11 bases. V gave up 2 bases and J gave up 5 bases; unmatched junction bases: 0. Germline CDR1 reads MRHNA; CDR2 reads SNTAGT. This CDR3 is built from 14 residues. The CDR3 sequence is CASSDGLAGDTQYF. CDR3 DNA: TGTGCCAGCAGTGACGGACTAGCGGGAGATACGCAGTATTTT.

This clone turned up a few times. The chain joins TRBV28 to TRBJ2-7; D gene unclear. Germline values: CDR1 MDHEN, CDR2 SYDVKM. Trimming took off 1 base at V and 2 bases at J, with 15 bases between the two ends. The CDR3 is 16 residues long. The CDR3 DNA is TGTGCCAGCAGTTTATCTCTCCGCAGGTCCACCTACGAGCAGTACTTC. It yields the protein CASSLSLRRSTYEQYF.

This clone was picked up one time. The V and J genes are TRBV6-5 and TRBJ1-2; 8 bases line up with TRBD1. The V gene end was trimmed by 8 bases and the J gene end by 5 bases; junction bases not matched to a gene: 13. Germline values: CDR1 MNHEY, CDR2 SVGAGI. This CDR3 contains 15 residues. The CDR3 sequence: CASSPDRVSFYGYTF. The CDR3 nucleotides are TGTGCCAGCTCCCCGGACAGGGTATCGTTTTATGGCTACACCTTC.

There are a few counts of this clone. The gene calls are TRBV10-3 and TRBJ2-7, with TRBD1 as a possible D gene (9 bases). V was pared by 7 bases and J by 4 bases, with 23 bases between. Germline V CDR1 and CDR2: ENHRY, SYGVKD. This CDR3 spans 16 amino acids. Here the CDR3 DNA reads TGTGCCATCACCGCTGCGGGGGGACAGGGTATGTACGAGCAGTACTTC. Encoded protein: CAITAAGGQGMYEQYF.

This chain uses TRBV12-5 with TRBJ1-2; D is ambiguous. Trimming pared 7 bases from V and 7 bases from J, leaving 16 bases between. The CDR3 has 13 amino acids. Germline CDR1 is LGHNT and CDR2 is FRNRAP. CDR3 sequence: CASEEVPAGGYTF. In nucleotides, the CDR3 is TGTGCTAGTGAGGAGGTCCCAGCGGGTGGCTACACCTTC.

V usage is TRBV19 and J usage is TRBJ2-3, with 15 bases that match TRBD2. This CDR3 comprises 19 residues. V was pared by 7 bases and J by 5 bases, with 16 bases of the junction left unmatched. Germline lookup yields CDR1 LNHDA and CDR2 SQIVND (reference sequence). The CDR3 spells CASTIGLAGGPLGGDTQYF. The DNA of the CDR3 is TGTGCCAGTACCATCGGACTAGCGGGGGGGCCTTTAGGAGGAGATACGCAGTATTTT.

The rearrangement uses TRBV6-5 and TRBJ1-1; D is uncertain. The V gene lost 8 bases and the J gene lost 6 bases, with 10 bases spanning the gap. Germline V gives CDR1 MNHEY, CDR2 SVGAGI. The CDR3 sequence is 11 residues long. The CDR3 DNA follows: TGTGCCAGCGGGAGGGCGTCTGAAGCTTTCTTT. Translation: CASGRASEAFF.

This chain links TRBV5-1 with TRBJ2-7; tentative D call: TRBD1 (6 bases). CDR1 is SGHRS, CDR2 YFSETQ, per germline. CDR3 length equals 15 residues. With 4 bases removed from V and 0 bases from J, the gap between germline ends came to 14 bases. The DNA of the CDR3 is TGCGCCAGCAGCCCGAGGGGACATAGCTCCTACGAGCAGTACTTC. It yields the protein CASSPRGHSSYEQYF.

J is TRBJ2-7 and V is TRBV4-2, with 11 bases matching TRBD2. The CDR3 totals 18 residues. V dropped 1 base and J dropped 0; count of bases not matched to a gene: 8. CDR1 is LGHNA, CDR2 YNFKEQ, per germline. The DNA of the CDR3 is TGTGCCAGCAGCCAAGCTGCGCTAGCGGGAGGTACCTCCTACGAGCAGTACTTC. It codes for CASSQAALAGGTSYEQYF.

This clone came up once. The rearrangement links TRBV7-8 to TRBJ2-7; D is possibly TRBD1 (5 bases). Trimming left V 5 bases short and J 3 bases short, with 8 bases between. Germline CDR1 is SGHVS and CDR2 is FQNEAQ. The CDR3 is 12 residues long. The CDR3, as DNA: TGTGCCAGCAGCGACAGTCACTACGAGCAGTACTTC. Translating gives CASSDSHYEQYF.

The V call is TRBV27, the J call TRBJ1-2; 10 nucleotides align to TRBD1. The germline V gene encodes CDR1 MNHEY and CDR2 SMNVEV (reference sequence). The length of the CDR3 is 17 residues. V lost 6 bases to trimming and J lost 3 bases; unmatched junction nucleotides: 13. Written as DNA, the CDR3 is TGTGCCAGCAGATCCCAGGCTCCGGGACAGGGGCACTATGGCTACACCTTC. Translated, it gives CASRSQAPGQGHYGYTF.

The rearrangement uses TRBV7-2 and TRBJ1-5, with D uncertain. Germline CDR1 SGHTA, CDR2 FQGNSA. The CDR3 loop spans 16 amino acids. Trimming pared 1 base from V and 3 bases from J, leaving 13 bases between. In DNA, the CDR3 is TGTGCCAGCAGCTTAGGCCGGGGTAGCGCCAATCAGCCCCAGCATTTT. Translating gives CASSLGRGSANQPQHF.

The sample holds a few counts of this clone. The chain links TRBV5-4 to TRBJ1-1; weak D call: TRBD1 (6 bases). The germline V and J ends were trimmed by 2 bases and 5 bases, with 10 bases remaining between them. The CDR3 sequence is 13 residues long. Germline CDR1 and CDR2: SGHNT and YYREEE (reference sequence). The CDR3 loop is CASSLGGGTEAFF. The CDR3 DNA is TGTGCCAGCAGCTTAGGGGGTGGGACTGAAGCTTTCTTT.